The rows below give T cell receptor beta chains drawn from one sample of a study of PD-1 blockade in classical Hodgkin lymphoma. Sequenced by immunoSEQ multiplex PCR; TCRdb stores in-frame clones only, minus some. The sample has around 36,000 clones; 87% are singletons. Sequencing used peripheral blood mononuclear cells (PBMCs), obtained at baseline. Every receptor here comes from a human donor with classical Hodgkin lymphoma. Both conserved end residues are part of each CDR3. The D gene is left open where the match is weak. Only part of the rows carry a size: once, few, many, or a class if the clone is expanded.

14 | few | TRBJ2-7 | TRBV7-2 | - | TGTGCCAGCAGCTTAGTCCTAGCCACCTACGAGCAGTACTTC | CASSLVLATYEQYF
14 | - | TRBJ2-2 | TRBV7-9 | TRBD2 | TGTGCCAGCAGCCGGCGGGAGTTTAGCGGGGAGCTGTTTTTT | CASSRREFSGELFF
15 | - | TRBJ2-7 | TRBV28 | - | TGTGCCAGCAGTTTTGGTTTAACAGGGAAGTACGAGCAGTACTTC | CASSFGLTGKYEQYF
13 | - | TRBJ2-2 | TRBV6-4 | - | TGTGCCAGCAGTAGTGAGAACACCGGGGAGCTGTTTTTT | CASSSENTGELFF
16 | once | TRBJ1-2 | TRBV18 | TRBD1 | TGTGCCAGCTCACCAGGGACAGGGAGCGCTAGCTATGGCTACACCTTC | CASSPGTGSASYGYTF
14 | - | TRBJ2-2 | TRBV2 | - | TGTGCCAGCAGGGTCTTGTATAACACCGGGGAGCTGTTTTTT | CASRVLYNTGELFF
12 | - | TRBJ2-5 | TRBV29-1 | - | TGCAGCGTTGGACAGGACCCAGAGACCCAGTACTTC | CSVGQDPETQYF
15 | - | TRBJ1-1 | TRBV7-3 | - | TGTGCCAGCAGCCCAGCCGGGACGGGCTACACTGAAGCTTTCTTT | CASSPAGTGYTEAFF
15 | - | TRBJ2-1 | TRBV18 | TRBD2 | TGTGCCAGCTCGCCGGGACTAGCGGGAGAGGGTGAGCAGTTCTTC | CASSPGLAGEGEQFF
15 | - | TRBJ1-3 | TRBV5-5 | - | TGTGCCAGCAGTAGGGGGACTTACTCTGGAAACACCATATATTTT | CASSRGTYSGNTIYF
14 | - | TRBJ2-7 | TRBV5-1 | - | TGCGCCAGTTCCCCTTTGGACCTAATCTACGAGCAGTACTTC | CASSPLDLIYEQYF
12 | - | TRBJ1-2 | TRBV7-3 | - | TGTGCCAGCAGCGCAGATAACTATGGCTACACCTTC | CASSADNYGYTF
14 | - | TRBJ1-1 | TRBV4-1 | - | TGCGCCAGCAGCCAAGGGTGGGGGGACACTGAAGCTTTCTTT | CASSQGWGDTEAFF